The T cell receptor (beta chain) under discussion was sequenced for a study of T cells of healthy individuals. Per the germline V gene, CDR1 is DFQATT and CDR2 is SNEGSKA (reference sequence). The ends lost 3 bases at V and 3 bases at J; junction bases unmatched: 5. The length of the CDR3 is 14 residues. TCRdb called the 5' RACE reads again in MiXCR, with one record for every CDR3 protein. Of approximately 100,000 distinct CDR3 sequences in the sample, 15% to 20% are singletons; the top ten hold under 7.5%. This clonotype was recorded at least ten times. The TCR was taken from a human donor in good health. V is TRBV20-1 and J is TRBJ2-1; the match to TRBD2 covers 7 bases. In DNA form, the CDR3 reads TGCAGTGCTAGTTGGGGGGGGATCTACAATGAGCAGTTCTTC. The encoded protein is CSASWGGIYNEQFF.